This T cell receptor (beta chain) comes out of a study of T cell responses to AZD1222 COVID-19 vaccine. V lost 3 bases to trimming and J lost 4 bases, with 4 bases between them. The CDR3 covers 13 residues. Germline V CDR1 and CDR2: LGHDT, YNNKEL (reference sequence). On this clone itself: Its matching antigen is unknown.

Study-level results: Of the AZD1222 recipients, only five to seven were seropositive at baseline. Distributed over spike, vaccine-associated CD4 TCRs predominated at 160-218 and 743-854. Among the donors, most were white British and more were female, and clonal diversity was possibly underestimated. Spike-specific TCR breadth and depth went up after people got two AZD1222 doses.

The repertoire was sequenced with immunoSEQ multiplex PCR; TCRdb's copy has only in-frame clones and lacks some. The top ten clones hold more than 2.5% of a sample with some 110,000 clones, about 92% of them seen once. The sample consisted of peripheral blood, taken on day 0 of AZD1222 vaccination. This rearrangement joins TRBV3-1 (or the pseudogene TRBV3-2) to TRBJ1-6, with D unresolved. The TCR was taken from an adult in good health. CDR3 loop: CASSQTYNSPLHF. CDR3 nucleotides: TGTGCCAGCAGCCAGACTTATAATTCACCCCTCCACTTT.